One sample yielded the 30 T cell receptor beta chains listed below, sequenced in a study of shared clonotypes between healthy human individuals. The method was immunoSEQ multiplex PCR; TCRdb's version includes in-frame clones alone and lacks a portion of them. The table lists about 2.4 million clones, around nine tenths of them singletons. Material: naive CD4+ T cells sorted from blood. Subset here: CD45RA+ positively selected. The receptors originated from a man in his late teens or twenties in good health.

V is TRBV9 and J is TRBJ2-7; a possible D gene is TRBD2 (5 bases). Germline V gene data show CDR1 as SGDLS and CDR2 as YYNGEE. V gave up 2 bases and J gave up 7 bases, with 10 bases separating them. The CDR3 spans 12 residues. CDR3 loop: CASSVPPGEQYF. The CDR3 DNA is TGTGCCAGCAGCGTCCCACCGGGGGAGCAGTACTTC. Full variable domain (rest looked up from reference TRBV9 and TRBJ2-7): DSGVTQTPKHLITATGQRVTLRCSPRSGDLSVYWYQQSLDQGLQFLIQYYNGEERAKGNILERFSAQQFPDLHSELNLSSLELGDSALYFCASSVPPGEQYFGPGTRLTVT.

This clone was observed a single time. The J gene is TRBJ2-1, the V gene TRBV12-2. TRBV12-2 is deemed a pseudogene. This CDR3 has 16 residues. As DNA, the CDR3 is TGTGCAAGTCGCTTATCCCTGATGTCTCCGAACAATGAGCAGTTCTTC. Translating gives CASRLSLMSPNNEQFF.

For this clone: At the DNA level, this CDR3 is encoded by other sequences in the same sample as well. The genes are TRBV18 and TRBJ2-2; a weak D match, TRBD1 (7 bases). CDR1 and CDR2 from the germline V gene are KGHSH and LQKENI. Trimming removed 3 bases at V and 5 bases at J, with 10 bases between. The CDR3 sequence is 14 residues long. The CDR3 here is CASSPPGGTGELFF. The CDR3 region has the DNA TGTGCCAGCTCACCGCCAGGGGGGACCGGGGAGCTGTTTTTT.

The rearrangement joins TRBV4-3 to TRBJ2-7; D remains unclear. Trimming removed 3 bases from V and 0 bases from J, with 15 bases in between. This CDR3 is built from 16 residues. Per the germline V gene, CDR1 is LGHNA and CDR2 is YSLEER. The CDR3 bases are TGCGCCAGCAGCCAGAGTTTTTCCCCAACCTCCTACGAGCAGTACTTC. Its translation: CASSQSFSPTSYEQYF.

This clone was detected only a few times. The chain uses TRBV27 and TRBJ1-4, with D possibly matching TRBD1 (5 bases). There are 13 residues in the CDR3. Germline values: CDR1 MNHEY, CDR2 SMNVEV (reference sequence). Trimming pared 10 bases from V and 3 bases from J, leaving 12 bases between. This CDR3 is CATRDSSNEKLFF. The CDR3 nucleotides read TGTGCCACCCGTGACAGCTCTAATGAAAAACTGTTTTTT. The whole variable domain, remainder taken from reference TRBV27 and TRBJ1-4, is EAQVTQNPRYLITVTGKKLTVTCSQNMNHEYMSWYRQDPGLGLRQIYYSMNVEVTDKGDVPEGYKVSRKEKRNFPLILESPSPNQTSLYFCATRDSSNEKLFFGSGTQLSVL.

As to this clone: Within the sample, other DNA sequences also encode this same CDR3. The V and J genes are TRBV30 and TRBJ2-1, with D possibly TRBD2 on 5 matching bases. The CDR3 has 12 amino acids. V dropped 1 base and J dropped 4 bases, with 5 bases sitting between them. Germline values: CDR1 GTSNPN, CDR2 SVGIG (reference sequence). In nucleotides, the CDR3 is TGTGCCTGGAGTGGCGGGTACAATGAGCAGTTCTTC. As protein: CAWSGGYNEQFF.

J is TRBJ1-5 and V is TRBV4-1, with 8 bases matching TRBD1. This CDR3 region has 15 residues. V dropped 1 base and J dropped 7; count of bases not matched to a gene: 6. Germline CDR1 is MGHRA and CDR2 is YSYEKL. In DNA, the CDR3 is TGCGCCAGCAGCCAAGGAGGACAGGGTACCCAGCCCCAGCATTTT. Translating gives CASSQGGQGTQPQHF.

This clone has a single count. The chain has TRBV5-1 and TRBJ1-3; 7 bases are shared with TRBD1. The germline V gene has CDR1 SGHRS and CDR2 YFSETQ. The CDR3 contains 15 residues. Unmatched junction bases numbered 12, after V lost 4 bases and J lost 8 bases. The CDR3 coding sequence is TGCGCCAGCAGCCCTGGACAGGTTGCCGGAGACACCATATATTTT. Amino acid sequence: CASSPGQVAGDTIYF.

To note about this clone: The sample carries other DNA sequences with the same CDR3. The chain couples TRBV5-4 to TRBJ1-2; D uncertain. The ends were cut back, 4 bases at V and 4 bases at J, with 11 bases in the middle. From germline, CDR1 is SGHNT and CDR2 YYREEE (reference sequence). The CDR3 is made up of 13 amino acids. CDR3 residues: CASSPTDTYGYTF. Written as DNA, the CDR3 is TGTGCCAGCAGCCCAACAGATACCTATGGCTACACCTTC.

J is TRBJ2-2 and V is TRBV4-3, with TRBD1 matching over 10 bases. Trimming cost V 1 base and J 1 base; bases outside gene matches: 12. The CDR3 loop spans 20 amino acids. Germline V lookup: CDR1 LGHNA, CDR2 YSLEER. CDR3 sequence reads: CASSQGPGTGAPGNTGELFF. The CDR3 coding sequence is TGCGCCAGCAGCCAAGGCCCCGGGACAGGGGCCCCGGGGAACACCGGGGAGCTGTTTTTT.

The count of this clone is one. V is TRBV6-6 and J is TRBJ2-7, with D unclear. Trimming took 5 bases from V and 5 from J, leaving 7 bases between them. The length of the CDR3 is 11 residues. In germline, CDR1 is MNHNY, CDR2 SVGAGI (reference sequence). CDR3 DNA: TGTGCCAGCAGTCTACAGCACGAGCAGTACTTC. Its translation: CASSLQHEQYF.

This chain links TRBV7-3 with TRBJ2-2; tentative D call: TRBD2 (5 bases). V dropped 0 bases and J dropped 7 bases, with 12 bases sitting between them. The CDR3 contains 15 residues. CDR1 SGHTA and CDR2 FQGTGA come from the germline V gene. CDR3 nucleotides: TGTGCCAGCAGCTTAACGGGGAGCGAGGGCGGGGAGCTGTTTTTT. This encodes CASSLTGSEGGELFF.

A single count supports this clone. The genes are TRBV27 and TRBJ2-3; D ambiguous. Germline V lookup: CDR1 MNHEY, CDR2 SMNVEV (reference sequence). The CDR3 has 19 amino acids. Between the trimmed V and J ends, which lost 4 bases and 5 bases, there was a span of 28 bases. CDR3 sequence (DNA): TGTGCCAGCAGTTCGACTTTCCCCGTGGCAGACGGGCGGAGAGATACGCAGTATTTT. Translated, it gives CASSSTFPVADGRRDTQYF.

V gene TRBV18 combines with J gene TRBJ2-5, with D maybe TRBD2 (5 bases). CDR3 size: 15 residues. Trimming shortened V by 3 bases and J by 9 bases, and 20 bases separated the two germline ends. Germline CDR1 KGHSH, CDR2 LQKENI. CDR3 bases: TGTGCCAGCTCACCGGCGGGCCAGGCCGGTAGCGCCCAGTACTTC. This codes for CASSPAGQAGSAQYF.

J is TRBJ2-7 and V is TRBV7-6, with D perhaps given as TRBD1 or TRBD2 (6 bases each). The CDR3 spans 15 residues. V lost 5 bases and J 7 bases, leaving 21 bases between the germline ends. Germline CDR1 SGHVS, CDR2 FNYEAQ. The CDR3 nucleotides are TGTGCCAGCAGCGCCCGGGCGGGGACAAAGTGTGAGCAGTACTTC. It codes for CASSARAGTKCEQYF.

This chain connects TRBV4-3 to TRBJ2-6; 7 nucleotides match TRBD1. The J segment lost 0 bases and the V segment lost 3 bases, leaving 8 bases of the junction unmatched. This CDR3 contains 18 residues. Germline V gene sequence: CDR1 LGHNA, CDR2 YSLEER. The CDR3 region has the DNA TGCGCCAGCAGCCAGGGGACAGAACTACGCTCTGGGGCCAACGTCCTGACTTTC. It translates to CASSQGTELRSGANVLTF.

The gene calls are TRBV5-8 and TRBJ1-1, with D possibly being TRBD1 (5 bases). This CDR3 contains 15 residues. Germline V lookup: CDR1 SGHTS, CDR2 YDEGEE. Trimming cost V 3 bases and J 1 base, with 13 bases left between them. The CDR3 sequence: CASSSPVRGNTEAFF. DNA for the CDR3: TGTGCCAGCAGCTCCCCGGTTAGGGGGAACACTGAAGCTTTCTTT.

The chain combines TRBV6-6 with TRBJ2-7, with D possibly being TRBD2 (6 bases). This CDR3 contains 14 residues. Looked up from germline, CDR1 is MNHNY and CDR2 is SVGAGI (reference sequence). V gave up 4 bases and J gave up 2 bases, with 12 bases separating them. This CDR3 reads CASSSGGFTYEQYF. CDR3 nucleotide sequence: TGTGCCAGCAGTTCTGGGGGGTTTACCTACGAGCAGTACTTC.

The chain couples TRBV7-9 to TRBJ2-1, with D perhaps matching TRBD2 (5 bases). Trimming took 8 bases from V and 5 from J, leaving 16 bases between them. The CDR3 totals 14 residues. Germline CDR1 and CDR2: SEHNR and FQNEAQ (reference sequence). CDR3 residues: CASQTGPGDNEQFF. The CDR3 DNA follows: TGTGCCAGCCAGACCGGGCCCGGGGACAATGAGCAGTTCTTC.

About this clone itself: The same CDR3 also results from other DNA sequences found in this sample. The chain has TRBV7-2 and TRBJ2-5; D unresolved. The CDR3 runs 11 residues. The V and J ends lost 5 bases and 5 bases respectively, with 6 bases between them. Per the germline V gene, CDR1 is SGHTA and CDR2 is FQGNSA. Here the CDR3 reads CASSPSETQYF. The CDR3 DNA reads TGTGCCAGCAGCCCCTCGGAGACCCAGTACTTC.

The gene calls are TRBV6-1 and TRBJ1-5, with D perhaps TRBD1 (5 bases). Deletions cut 2 bases from V and 6 bases from J, with 11 bases between. The length of the CDR3 is 14 residues. Germline V gene data show CDR1 as MNHNS and CDR2 as SASEGT. The CDR3 nucleotides read TGTGCCAGCAGTGAACAGGGTTGGGGTCAGCCCCAGCATTTT. This codes for CASSEQGWGQPQHF.

This rearrangement joins TRBV5-6 to TRBJ1-4; D gene ambiguous. In germline, CDR1 is SGHDT, CDR2 YYEEEE. The CDR3 runs to 13 residues. Trimming pared 4 bases from V and 8 bases from J, leaving 12 bases between. In nucleotides, the CDR3 is TGTGCCAGCAGCCCTGGACCCGTAGAAAAACTGTTTTTT. It specifies CASSPGPVEKLFF.

The V and J genes are TRBV5-1 and TRBJ1-4, with D maybe TRBD1 (5 bases). This CDR3 has 14 amino acids. Germline CDR1 SGHRS, CDR2 YFSETQ. Deletions cut 0 bases from V and 8 bases from J, with 11 bases between. In nucleotides, the CDR3 is TGCGCCAGCAGCTTGGGGTTCGGGGCGGAAAAACTGTTTTTT. Translation: CASSLGFGAEKLFF.

This chain links TRBV11-1 with TRBJ2-7, with D uncertain. V gave up 2 bases and J gave up 3 bases, with 11 bases separating them. Germline CDR1 is SGHAT and CDR2 is FQDESV (reference sequence). The CDR3 is 14 amino acids. CDR3 sequence: CASSLNGRSYEQYF. The CDR3 nucleotides are TGTGCCAGCAGCTTAAATGGCAGAAGCTACGAGCAGTACTTC.

The V and J genes are TRBV18 and TRBJ1-3; possibly TRBD1 for D (5 bases). CDR1 and CDR2 from the germline V gene are KGHSH and LQKENI. V gave up 3 bases and J gave up 0 bases, with 9 bases separating them. The CDR3 totals 15 residues. The CDR3 region has the DNA TGTGCCAGCTCACCTTCAAGGGGCTCTGGAAACACCATATATTTT. Its translation: CASSPSRGSGNTIYF.

Note on this clone: At the DNA level, this CDR3 is encoded by other sequences in the same sample as well. The chain uses TRBV29-1 and TRBJ2-7; TRBD2 aligns across 12 bases. There are 12 residues in the CDR3. The germline V gene encodes CDR1 SQVTM and CDR2 ANQGSEA. J gave up 4 bases and V 6 bases, and 1 base lay outside the gene matches. The CDR3, as DNA: TGCAGCGTGACTAGCGGGAGTTACGAGCAGTACTTC. Its protein is CSVTSGSYEQYF.

In this sample, this clone turned up once. The chain joins TRBV5-1 to TRBJ2-2, with 14 bases fitting TRBD2. CDR1 and CDR2 (germline): SGHRS, YFSETQ. V lost 4 bases to trimming and J lost 6 bases; unmatched junction nucleotides: 2. This CDR3 has 15 residues. The CDR3 loop reads CASSVTSGGAGELFF. The CDR3 DNA sequence: TGCGCCAGCAGCGTGACTAGCGGGGGGGCCGGGGAGCTGTTTTTT.

This rearrangement joins TRBV5-1 to TRBJ2-1, with TRBD1 identical over 9 bases. V shed 4 bases and J 8 bases; nucleotides not matched to a gene: 7. CDR3 size: 14 residues. CDR1 is SGHRS and CDR2 is YFSETQ in the germline V gene. CDR3 residues: CASSPGQGTDEQFF. DNA of the CDR3: TGCGCCAGCAGCCCGGGACAGGGTACGGATGAGCAGTTCTTC.

The chain uses TRBV6-1 and TRBJ1-1, with D unresolved. Germline V gene sequence: CDR1 MNHNS, CDR2 SASEGT. CDR3 length: 16 residues. Trimming pared 3 bases from V and 1 base from J, leaving 15 bases between. The CDR3 DNA reads TGTGCCAGCAGTGACGTCCCTATTCCGGGGAACACTGAAGCTTTCTTT. Translation gives CASSDVPIPGNTEAFF.

Note on this clone: One end of the junction does not line up with germline, which may come from a read error. The chain employs TRBV5-1 and TRBJ2-2; 13 nucleotides line up with TRBD2. The CDR3 loop spans 13 amino acids. Per the germline V gene, CDR1 is SGHRS and CDR2 is YFSETQ. The CDR3 nucleotides read TGCGCCAGCAGCTTGGGGACTAGCGGGGGCGAGGATTTT. Translating gives CASSLGTSGGEDF.